Below, one TCR beta chain is given with its context. This receptor's antigen is unknown. The sample holds no much larger clone one base away, and base qualities are not on file. The data stem from a study of cytomegalovirus exposure and HLA in healthy donors (TCRdb year 2017). As for the study more broadly: A later analysis indicated that the roughly 130 validation repertoires were generated on the platform also employed for the approximately 700 repertoires of the first cohort. To predict cytomegalovirus infection status, the study brought together high-throughput TCR immunosequencing, statistical association of individual TCRs with disease status, and machine learning. The study was designed to test whether signatures of past pathogen exposure could be identified by cataloging public T cell receptors. A separate validation cohort of more than 100 different subjects was used in addition to the roughly 670-subject first cohort. Study-wide conclusions, independent of this receptor: The classifier was reported to diagnose cytomegalovirus status with high specificity and sensitivity in both the original cohort and the validation cohort. It was suggested by the authors that the approach could potentially be generalized to other disease states and immunological phenotypes. Most TCR sequences were seen in very few donors, while some public TCRs were found in many individuals. Of the cluster scores, approximately 94% were above 0 in a later analysis, which found that TCRs clustered in the first cohort also tended to co-occur in the 95 to 150 validation repertoires. In vitro tests confirmed that a few of the cytomegalovirus-associated TCR beta chains recognize cytomegalovirus antigens. In the study, 150 to 200 TCR beta chains were listed as associated with cytomegalovirus. The validation cohort had no HLA typing available for a later analysis, so co-occurrence within that cohort was assessed over all 120 or so repertoires.

Donors formed part of the validation cohort, which comprised about 120 subjects and was distinct from the first cohort of fewer than 750 subjects. The CDR3, cysteine through phenylalanine, is 15 amino acids long. Here the CDR3 DNA is all that survives: 45 bases in frame from base 1. Per the germline V gene, SGHDT is the CDR1 and YYEEEE is the CDR2. V is shortened by 1 base, J by 7 bases, and the region joining them spans 17 bases. Receptors were amplified or captured by the immunoSEQ multiplex PCR assay. Per the authors' processing: A statistical classification framework was built for diagnosing cytomegalovirus status from the catalog of TCR beta chain sequences. Held by TCRdb, this immuneACCESS table contains in-frame sequences only and omits some clones. Under half of the omission traces to an unresolved V gene where checked; the cause of the rest is unknown. V and J calls and clone size are those listed in that table; D and trimming were worked out from the DNA. The sample table shows about 79,000 clones, and 93% are seen once. Jointly, the top ten make up approximately 3.8% of the sample.

The receptor comes from a woman in her 30s in good health and CMV-seronegative. The chain is made from TRBV5-6 and TRBJ2-5; TRBD2 is a possible D gene, resting on 7 matching bases. Sequenced: PBMCs. The CDR3 is CASSLIGGAKGTQYF. The DNA reads TGTGCCAGCAGCTTGATAGGGGGGGCGAAGGGGACCCAGTACTTC.